This TCR beta chain comes out of a study of T cell clonality in common variable immunodeficiency. Patients had low serum IgG, IgA and/or IgM and specific antibody deficiency. CVID subjects were neither ill nor on immunomodulatory or immunosuppressive medication at sampling. This clone was counted many times. The antigen remains unidentified. The sequence runs out 3 residues before the end of the CDR3; the remainder is reconstructed from the germline J gene. CDR3 size: 13 residues. Per the germline V gene, CDR1 is SNHLY and CDR2 is FYNNEI. V lost 5 bases and J 2 bases, leaving 10 bases between the germline ends. Regarding the study as a whole: Fewer deletions and N-nucleotide insertions were reportedly seen in common variable immunodeficiency TCR beta sequences.

TCRdb's copy holds only in-frame clones and misses some; the assay was immunoSEQ multiplex PCR. This sample comprises just over 20,000 clones, none seen once only. The gene calls are TRBV2 and TRBJ2-7, with a possible D match to TRBD1 (5 bases). The TCR sequence derives from a human donor with common variable immunodeficiency. Sequencing input: peripheral blood mononuclear cells. The CDR3 sequence is CASSPTGPYEQYF. The DNA read from the CDR3 is TGTGCCAGCAGTCCCACAGGACCCTACGAG.